This T cell receptor (beta chain) was recorded in a study of T cell changes during pregnancy in multiple sclerosis. Produced via immunoSEQ multiplex PCR; TCRdb's table is partial and in-frame only. Here the sample spans tens of thousands of clones, 85% to 95% being singletons. V was shortened by 4 bases and J by 5 bases, with 12 bases between the two germline ends. Germline CDR1 SGDLS, CDR2 YYNGEE. The CDR3 totals 13 residues. A single count supports this clone. This specimen was peripheral blood, taken after pregnancy. The genes are TRBV9 and TRBJ1-2, with D possibly being TRBD1 (5 bases). The clonotype was recovered from a female donor with multiple sclerosis, enrolled in a pregnancy study. CDR3 in amino acids: CASSKGAGYGYTF. The CDR3, as DNA: TGTGCCAGCAGCAAAGGGGCCGGGTATGGCTACACCTTC.